This T cell receptor (beta chain) was captured in a study of naive and memory T cell subsets. CDR3 length: 15 amino acids. Germline assignment: CDR1 MGHDK and CDR2 SYGVNS. V dropped 1 base and J dropped 2 bases, with 10 bases sitting between them. Amplification of ligated cDNA took four PCR rounds with SP2 and nested alpha and beta constant primers. TCRdb used MiXCR to reprocess the UMI-ligation and nested PCR reads, holding one entry per CDR3 protein. The table includes 25,000 to 30,000 distinct CDR3 sequences, 4% to 6.5% detected once. A UMI-containing oligonucleotide was joined by 3' ligation to the TCR cDNA template.

This rearrangement joins TRBV25-1 to TRBJ2-3, with a tentative D call TRBD2 (6 bases). The origin of this receptor is an adult in good health. Material for sequencing was blood. This CDR3 is CASSESVADTDTQYF. CDR3 bases: TGTGCCAGCAGTGAATCTGTAGCGGACACAGATACGCAGTATTTT.